This TCR beta chain was recorded in a study of response to subunit inactivated influenza vaccine. Study findings and constraints: The authors offered the suggestion that each seasonal influenza vaccination recruits few new T cells.

TCRdb used MiXCR to reprocess the RT-PCR reads, holding one entry per CDR3 protein. The sample has roughly 650,000 distinct CDR3 sequences; about 15% are singletons. The ends were cut back, 3 bases at V and 5 bases at J, with 13 bases in the middle. The germline V gene has CDR1 MNHEY and CDR2 SVGAGI. The CDR3 loop spans 14 amino acids. As to this clonotype: Its antigen is unidentified.

The clonotype originates from a man in his fifties who received an inactivated influenza vaccine. The sample consisted of PBMCs from blood, taken 11 to 12 days after vaccination. This sequence joins TRBV6-5 and TRBJ1-1, with D possibly matching TRBD1 (6 bases). This CDR3 reads CASSYTDSRTEAFF. CDR3 bases: TGTGCCAGCAGTTATACGGACAGTCGAACTGAAGCTTTCTTT.